Sequencing of this TCR beta chain was carried out in a study of T-cell memory formation after mild COVID-19. From germline, CDR1 is MNHNS and CDR2 SASEGT. The ends were cut back, 7 bases at V and 5 bases at J, with 11 bases in the middle. CDR3 length equals 12 residues. For this clonotype: Antigen unknown.

Notes on the study in general: Pre-infection memory contained some responding clones, which suggested that cross-reactive memory had joined. CD4/CD8 balance held among clones contracting day 15 to 85, and later expanders leaned CD4+.

UMIs and sample barcodes were carried by the TCR alpha and TCR beta cDNA libraries that 5'RACE produced using constant-segment primers. Each CDR3 protein is one row after TCRdb ran MiXCR on the 5' RACE reads. The sample lists under 550,000 distinct CDR3 sequences, about 20% occurring once. Material: PBMCs or a T cell subset sorted from them (not recorded which). The receptor's source is a man aged 18 to 30 who had mild COVID-19 (a few samples of this study predate the infection). Cell type and time point are not known. The chain recombines TRBV6-1 with TRBJ1-2, with a weak D call TRBD1 (6 bases). Here the CDR3 reads CASKTGWYGYTF. CDR3 nucleotides: TGTGCCAGCAAAACAGGGTGGTATGGCTACACCTTC.